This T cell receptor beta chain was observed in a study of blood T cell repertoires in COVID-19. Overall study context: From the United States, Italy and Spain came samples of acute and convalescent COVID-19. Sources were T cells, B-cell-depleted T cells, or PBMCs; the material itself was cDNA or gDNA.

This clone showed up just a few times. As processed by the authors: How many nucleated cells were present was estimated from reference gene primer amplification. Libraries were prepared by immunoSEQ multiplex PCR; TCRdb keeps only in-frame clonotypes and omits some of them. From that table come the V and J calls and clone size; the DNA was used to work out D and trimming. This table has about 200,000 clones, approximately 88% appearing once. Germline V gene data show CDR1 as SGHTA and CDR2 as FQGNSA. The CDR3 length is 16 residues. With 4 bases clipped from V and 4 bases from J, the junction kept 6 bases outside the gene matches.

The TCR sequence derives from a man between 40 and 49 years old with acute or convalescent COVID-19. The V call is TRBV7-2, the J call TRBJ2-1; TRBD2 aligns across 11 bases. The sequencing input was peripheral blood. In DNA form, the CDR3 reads TGTGCCAGCAGCTATTTCGGACTAGCGGGTTACAATGAGCAGTTCTTC. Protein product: CASSYFGLAGYNEQFF. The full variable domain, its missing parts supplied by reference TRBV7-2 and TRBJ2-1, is GAGVSQSPSNKVTEKGKDVELRCDPISGHTALYWYRQSLGQGLEFLIYFQGNSAPDKSGLPSDRFSAERTGGSVSTLTIQRTQQEDSAVYLCASSYFGLAGYNEQFFGPGTRLTVL.